Shown below are 2 T cell receptor beta chains from a single sample sequenced in a study of cytomegalovirus exposure and HLA in healthy donors. PCR employed 60 Vbeta and 13 Jbeta primers. Sequenced by immunoSEQ multiplex PCR; TCRdb stores in-frame clones only, minus some. This table holds 200,000 to 300,000 clones, about 81% found once. The specimen was PBMCs. The receptors derive from a woman aged 40 to 50 in good health and CMV-seropositive.

V gene TRBV4-3 combines with J gene TRBJ1-2, with 7 bases lining up with TRBD1. The length of the CDR3 is 16 residues. Germline lookup yields CDR1 LGHNA and CDR2 YSLEER. J gave up 6 bases and V 0 bases, and 10 bases lay outside the gene matches. The chain's CDR3 is CASSQDRGPGLDGYTF. The CDR3 bases are TGCGCCAGCAGCCAAGATAGGGGGCCGGGGTTAGATGGCTACACCTTC.

This chain connects TRBV6-5 to TRBJ1-2; 12 positions match TRBD1. The junction had 3 bases not matched to a gene; V was cut back by 1 base and J by 6 bases. The CDR3 runs 15 residues. Germline V gene data show CDR1 as MNHEY and CDR2 as SVGAGI. The CDR3 region has the DNA TGTGCCAGCAGTTACTATGGGACAGGGGGCGATGGCTACACCTTC. It yields the protein CASSYYGTGGDGYTF.